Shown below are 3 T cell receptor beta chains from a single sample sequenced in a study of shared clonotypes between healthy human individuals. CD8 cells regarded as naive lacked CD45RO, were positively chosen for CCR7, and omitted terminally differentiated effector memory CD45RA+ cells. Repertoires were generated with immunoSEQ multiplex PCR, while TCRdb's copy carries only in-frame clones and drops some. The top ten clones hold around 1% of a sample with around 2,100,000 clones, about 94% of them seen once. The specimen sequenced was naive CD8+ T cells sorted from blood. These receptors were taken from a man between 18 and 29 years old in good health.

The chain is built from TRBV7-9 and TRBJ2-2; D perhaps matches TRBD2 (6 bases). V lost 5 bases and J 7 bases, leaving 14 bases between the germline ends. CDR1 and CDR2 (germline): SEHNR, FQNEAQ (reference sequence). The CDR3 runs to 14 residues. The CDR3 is CASSDTGVIGELFF. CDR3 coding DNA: TGTGCCAGCAGCGACACGGGGGTGATCGGGGAGCTGTTTTTT.

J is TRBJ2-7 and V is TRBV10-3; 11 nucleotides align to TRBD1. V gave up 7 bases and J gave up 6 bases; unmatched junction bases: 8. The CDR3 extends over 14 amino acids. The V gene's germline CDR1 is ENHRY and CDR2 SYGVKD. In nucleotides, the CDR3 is TGTGCCATCACCAACGCCGGGACAGGGGGCGAGCAGTACTTC. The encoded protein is CAITNAGTGGEQYF.

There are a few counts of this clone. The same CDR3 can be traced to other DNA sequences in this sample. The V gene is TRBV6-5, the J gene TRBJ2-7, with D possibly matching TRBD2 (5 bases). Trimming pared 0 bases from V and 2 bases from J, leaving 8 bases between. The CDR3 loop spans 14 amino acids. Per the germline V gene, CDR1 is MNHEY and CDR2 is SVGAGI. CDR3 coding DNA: TGTGCCAGCAGTTACTCCGAGGGTACCTACGAGCAGTACTTC. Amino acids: CASSYSEGTYEQYF.